These T cell receptor beta chains were read from a single sample in a study of tumor and adjacent non-tumor tissue in lung cancer. Using its own MiXCR run on the multiplex PCR reads, TCRdb lists one record per CDR3 protein. The table includes under 150,000 distinct CDR3 sequences, around two thirds detected once. The specimen was lung tumor tissue. These receptor sequences come from a man aged 60 to 75 with small cell lung cancer. Both conserved end residues are part of each CDR3. The D gene is left open where the match is weak. Some rows have no size entry. The others give once, few or many, or a class for an expanded clone.

abundance: -
v_gene: TRBV6-5
j_gene: TRBJ2-1
d_gene: -
CDR3aa: CASSSHHEQFF
CDR3nt: TGTGCCAGCAGTTCGCACCATGAGCAGTTCTTC

abundance: -
v_gene: TRBV12-3/TRBV12-4
j_gene: TRBJ1-3
d_gene: -
CDR3aa: CASSYGCSGNTIYF
CDR3nt: TGTGCCAGCAGTTACGGGTGCTCTGGAAACACCATATATTTT

abundance: -
v_gene: TRBV12-3/TRBV12-4
j_gene: TRBJ2-1
d_gene: -
CDR3aa: CASRYSSGYNKQFF
CDR3nt: TGTGCCAGCAGGTATAGTAGCGGATACAATAAGCAGTTCTTC

abundance: many
v_gene: TRBV4-1
j_gene: TRBJ2-3
d_gene: TRBD2
CDR3aa: CASSQANGRDHTDTQYF
CDR3nt: TGCGCCAGCAGCCAAGCCAACGGGAGGGATCATACAGATACGCAGTATTTT

abundance: -
v_gene: TRBV6-5
j_gene: TRBJ1-1
d_gene: -
CDR3aa: CANSREEKTEAFF
CDR3nt: TGTGCCAACAGTCGGGAGGAGAAAACTGAAGCTTTCTTT

abundance: -
v_gene: TRBV20-1
j_gene: TRBJ2-3
d_gene: -
CDR3aa: CHANILGDTQYF
CDR3nt: TGCCATGCTAACATTCTAGGGGATACGCAGTATTTT

abundance: -
v_gene: TRBV20-1
j_gene: TRBJ1-5
d_gene: TRBD1
CDR3aa: CSAPTGSLSAQHF
CDR3nt: TGCAGTGCCCCGACAGGGAGTCTATCAGCCCAGCATTTT

abundance: -
v_gene: TRBV10-3
j_gene: TRBJ2-1
d_gene: -
CDR3aa: CTISEDYNYNEQFF
CDR3nt: TGTACCATCAGTGAGGACTATAACTACAATGAGCAGTTCTTC

abundance: -
v_gene: TRBV12-3/TRBV12-4
j_gene: TRBJ2-3
d_gene: TRBD1
CDR3aa: CVSSPGQGVGDTQYF
CDR3nt: TGTGTCAGCAGTCCTGGACAGGGCGTAGGAGATACGCAGTATTTT

abundance: -
v_gene: TRBV11-3
j_gene: TRBJ2-3
d_gene: -
CDR3aa: CASSLAQVGGGAVF
CDR3nt: -

abundance: few
v_gene: TRBV6-2/TRBV6-3
j_gene: TRBJ2-1
d_gene: TRBD2
CDR3aa: CASSYLPGLATYNEQFF
CDR3nt: TGTGCCAGCAGTTACCTTCCGGGACTAGCGACCTACAATGAGCAGTTCTTC

abundance: many
v_gene: TRBV29-1
j_gene: TRBJ1-2
d_gene: -
CDR3aa: CSVVGRGGYTF
CDR3nt: TGCAGCGTTGTGGGTCGAGGTGGCTACACCTTC

abundance: -
v_gene: TRBV5-6
j_gene: TRBJ2-7
d_gene: -
CDR3aa: CASSRDKTYEHYF
CDR3nt: TGTGCCAGCAGCCGGGACAAAACCTACGAGCACTACTTC

abundance: few
v_gene: TRBV4-1
j_gene: TRBJ2-4
d_gene: -
CDR3aa: CASSQGILNIQYF
CDR3nt: TGCGCCAGCAGCCAAGGTATCTTAAACATTCAGTACTTC

abundance: -
v_gene: TRBV5-1
j_gene: TRBJ2-1
d_gene: TRBD2
CDR3aa: CASSSPGTSAYNEQLF
CDR3nt: TGCGCCAGCAGCTCTCCCGGGACTAGCGCCTACAATGAGCAGCTCTTC

abundance: -
v_gene: TRBV5-4
j_gene: TRBJ1-1
d_gene: -
CDR3aa: CASSPETIRRATEAFF
CDR3nt: TGTGCCAGCAGCCCAGAAACTATTAGACGTGCCACTGAAGCTTTCTTT

abundance: -
v_gene: TRBV6-5
j_gene: TRBJ1-1
d_gene: -
CDR3aa: CACSPGVEAFF
CDR3nt: TGTGCCTGCAGTCCCGGGGTTGAAGCTTTCTTT

abundance: -
v_gene: TRBV5-1
j_gene: TRBJ1-1
d_gene: TRBD1
CDR3aa: CASNLLGTGVTEAFF
CDR3nt: TGCGCCAGCAACTTATTAGGGACAGGGGTTACTGAAGCTTTCTTT